The 26 T cell receptor beta chains presented below share a single source sample, sequenced in a study of T cell repertoires in cytomegalovirus infection. TCRdb independently ran MiXCR on the reads; one entry per CDR3 protein. The sample includes 450,000 to 650,000 distinct CDR3 sequences, about 26% seen only once; the top ten take less than 15%. The sample consisted of PBMCs. These receptors all stem from a human donor in good health (CMV status not recorded). Some clones in this sample may be carry-over from other donors' samples.

The CDR3 here is CATSDLQMEALEGTDTQYF. DNA of the CDR3: TGTGCCACCAGTGATTTGCAAATGGAGGCCTTGGAAGGCACAGATACGCAGTATTTT. The chain recombines TRBV24-1 with TRBJ2-3; the D gene is possibly TRBD2 (5 bases). Looked up from germline, CDR1 is KGHDR and CDR2 is SFDVKD. Trimming removed 0 bases at V and 1 base at J, with 19 bases between. The CDR3 has 19 amino acids.

The chain carries TRBV19 and TRBJ1-1; D ambiguous. The CDR3 sequence is 15 residues long. Germline V CDR1 and CDR2: LNHDA, SQIVND (reference sequence). Trimming left V 3 bases short and J 1 base short, with 12 bases between. The CDR3 DNA is TGTGCCAGTAGTATGGATGCCCTAGCGAACACTGAAGCTTTCTTT. Its translation is CASSMDALANTEAFF.

This clonotype was seen more than once but under ten times. The genes are TRBV20-1 and TRBJ2-5; D unresolved. The CDR3 is 13 residues long. CDR1 and CDR2 from the germline V gene are DFQATT and SNEGSKA (reference sequence). The ends were cut back, 3 bases at V and 5 bases at J, with 13 bases in the middle. The CDR3 spells CSASHPGRETQYF. The CDR3 DNA sequence: TGCAGTGCTAGCCACCCGGGTCGGGAGACCCAGTACTTC.

The table lists this clonotype with many counts. The chain uses TRBV7-2 and TRBJ2-2; D remains unclear. Trimming stripped 1 base from V and 5 bases from J, with 8 bases between. The germline V gene encodes CDR1 SGHTA and CDR2 FQGNSA. The CDR3 length is 14 residues. As DNA, the CDR3 is TGTGCCAGCAGCTTAGTGTGGAAAACCGGGGAGCTGTTTTTT. It yields the protein CASSLVWKTGELFF.

V gene TRBV25-1 combines with J gene TRBJ1-2; weak D call: TRBD1 (6 bases). Germline loops: CDR1 MGHDK, CDR2 SYGVNS. Trimming shortened V by 2 bases and J by 7 bases, and 14 bases separated the two germline ends. CDR3 size: 14 residues. The CDR3 DNA follows: TGTGCCAGCAGTGAAAAGGGGGGAGCAGGTGGCTACACCTTC. Translation: CASSEKGGAGGYTF.

Ten or more counts support this clonotype. V is TRBV7-2 and J is TRBJ1-1, with D hard to call. Between the trimmed V and J ends, which lost 4 bases and 0 bases, there was a span of 15 bases. CDR3 length: 16 residues. Germline V gene sequence: CDR1 SGHTA, CDR2 FQGNSA. This CDR3 reads CASSSRQSPLNTEAFF. The CDR3 bases are TGTGCCAGCAGCTCCCGACAATCACCTTTGAACACTGAAGCTTTCTTT.

This sequence joins TRBV7-8 and TRBJ1-3; D may be TRBD1 (5 bases). Trimming removed 1 base from V and 0 bases from J, with 10 bases in between. Germline V gives CDR1 SGHVS, CDR2 FQNEAQ. The CDR3 runs 16 residues. CDR3 sequence reads: CASSLGGRSSGNTIYF. For the CDR3, the DNA is TGTGCCAGCAGCTTAGGGGGCCGCAGCTCTGGAAACACCATATATTTT.

This clonotype was detected a few times. The chain employs TRBV19 and TRBJ1-6; tentative D call: TRBD1 (5 bases). CDR1 LNHDA and CDR2 SQIVND come from the germline V gene (reference sequence). The CDR3 sequence is 15 residues long. Trimming removed 5 bases at V and 8 bases at J, with 16 bases between. Here the CDR3 DNA reads TGTGCCAGTAGTGGGGCCGGGACGAATGATTCACCCCTCCACTTT. It codes for CASSGAGTNDSPLHF.

In this sample, this clonotype turned up once. This chain joins TRBV25-1 and TRBJ2-7, with 8 nucleotides matching TRBD1. Trimming cost V 6 bases and J 5 bases; bases outside gene matches: 6. The germline CDR1 and CDR2 sequences are MGHDK and SYGVNS. This CDR3 has 13 residues. The CDR3 DNA reads as TGTGCCAGCAGAGGGCAGGGGGCTCACGAGCAGTACTTC. Translated: CASRGQGAHEQYF.

The V call is TRBV6-6, the J call TRBJ2-1; 15 bases line up with TRBD2. J was trimmed by 8 bases and V by 7 bases; bases with no gene match: 21. Germline CDR1 MNHNY, CDR2 SVGAGI (reference sequence). This CDR3 is 20 amino acids long. Here the CDR3 reads CASTQRRTSGRALQAHEQFF. CDR3 bases: TGTGCCAGCACTCAAAGGAGGACTAGCGGGAGGGCCTTACAAGCCCATGAGCAGTTCTTC.

This clonotype was seen a few times. V usage is TRBV7-9 and J usage is TRBJ2-3, with D possibly matching TRBD1 (5 bases). V shed 4 bases and J shed 5 bases, with 13 bases lying between them. This CDR3 has 14 residues. From germline, CDR1 is SEHNR and CDR2 FQNEAQ (reference sequence). The CDR3 DNA is TGTGCCAGCAGCTCGCACAGGAGTGGAGATACGCAGTATTTT. Amino acid sequence: CASSSHRSGDTQYF. Based on the CDR3 plus reference TRBV7-9 and TRBJ2-3, the full variable domain is DTGVSQNPRHKITKRGQNVTFRCDPISEHNRLYWYRQTLGQGPEFLTYFQNEAQLEKSRLLSDRFSAERPKGSFSTLEIQRTEQGDSAMYLCASSSHRSGDTQYFGPGTRLTVL.

A few counts support this clonotype. The rearrangement uses TRBV28 and TRBJ1-5; tentatively, D is TRBD1 (5 bases). CDR1 and CDR2 from the germline V gene are MDHEN and SYDVKM. V gave up 3 bases and J gave up 7 bases, with 13 bases separating them. The CDR3 has 14 residues. The CDR3: CASSFSAGSQPQHF. DNA for the CDR3: TGTGCCAGCAGTTTTTCGGCAGGGAGCCAGCCCCAGCATTTT.

At least ten counts were recorded for this clonotype. The V and J genes are TRBV7-2 and TRBJ1-1, with D unresolved. The germline gives CDR1 SGHTA, CDR2 FQGNSA. V was trimmed by 5 bases and J by 10 bases, leaving 5 bases between them. The CDR3 totals 9 residues. CDR3 amino acids: CASSAGAFF. The CDR3 DNA reads TGTGCCAGCAGCGCTGGAGCTTTCTTT.

Here the CDR3 DNA reads TGCAGTGCTGGACTACAGGGGCTAACAGATACGCAGTATTTT. Residues: CSAGLQGLTDTQYF. The rearrangement uses TRBV20-1 and TRBJ2-3, with D possibly being TRBD1 (7 bases). The CDR3 consists of 14 residues. Germline V gene lookup returns CDR1 DFQATT and CDR2 SNEGSKA (reference sequence). V shed 5 bases and J shed 3 bases, with 15 bases lying between them.

The chain has TRBV6-2 or TRBV6-3 and TRBJ1-1; D possibly corresponds to TRBD1 (6 bases). The V gene's germline CDR1 is MNHEY and CDR2 SVGEGT. Trimming removed 0 bases from V and 4 bases from J, with 9 bases in between. The CDR3 length is 14 residues. The CDR3 nucleotides are TGTGCCAGCAGTTACTCGACAGGAGGCACTGAAGCTTTCTTT. As protein: CASSYSTGGTEAFF.

The CDR3 reads CASRSTGISHEKLFF. The DNA of the CDR3 is TGTGCCAGCAGGTCTACAGGGATCAGTCATGAAAAACTGTTTTTT. The V gene is TRBV6-5, the J gene TRBJ1-4; perhaps TRBD1 as D (6 bases). This CDR3 has 15 amino acids. Deletions cut 6 bases from V and 6 bases from J, with 17 bases between. CDR1 is MNHEY, CDR2 SVGAGI, per germline.

This clonotype was found a few times. The genes are TRBV3-1 and TRBJ1-2; D gene unclear. Germline V gene sequence: CDR1 LGHDT, CDR2 YNNKEL (reference sequence). V lost 4 bases to trimming and J lost 2 bases, with 11 bases between them. The CDR3 covers 14 residues. The CDR3 sequence: CASSPSGGNYGYTF. DNA of the CDR3: TGTGCCAGCAGCCCCTCCGGAGGGAACTATGGCTACACCTTC.

The chain has TRBV10-3 and TRBJ2-1; TRBD1 matches 8 bases. With 9 bases clipped from V and 9 bases from J, the junction kept 4 bases outside the gene matches. This CDR3 comprises 11 residues. Per the germline V gene, CDR1 is ENHRY and CDR2 is SYGVKD. The CDR3 bases are TGTGCCATAAGGACAGGGATTGAGCAGTTCTTC. This gives the protein CAIRTGIEQFF.

This chain joins TRBV19 and TRBJ1-4; TRBD1 matches at 7 bases. Germline V CDR1 and CDR2: LNHDA, SQIVND (reference sequence). J gave up 8 bases and V 6 bases, and 18 bases lay outside the gene matches. The CDR3 has 17 amino acids. This CDR3 reads CASSPVADRARKEKLFF. CDR3 bases: TGTGCCAGTAGCCCTGTGGCCGACAGGGCGCGGAAGGAAAAACTGTTTTTT.

The V gene is TRBV9, the J gene TRBJ2-3; no firm D call. Germline V gene sequence: CDR1 SGDLS, CDR2 YYNGEE. Trimming stripped 1 base from V and 7 bases from J, with 16 bases between. This CDR3 is 15 amino acids long. The CDR3 protein is CASSVLESQTNTQYF. CDR3 bases: TGTGCCAGCAGCGTACTAGAGTCACAAACAAATACGCAGTATTTT.

This clonotype has only a few counts. J is TRBJ2-5 and V is TRBV7-9, with TRBD1 matching 8 bases. J gave up 2 bases and V 3 bases, and 8 bases lay outside the gene matches. In germline, CDR1 is SEHNR, CDR2 FQNEAQ (reference sequence). The CDR3 is 16 residues long. The DNA of the CDR3 is TGTGCCAGCAGCTTCCAGGGGGCCAGGGAACAAGAGACCCAGTACTTC. Its protein product is CASSFQGAREQETQYF.

This chain uses TRBV7-6 with TRBJ2-7, with a possible D match to TRBD1 (6 bases). The CDR3 length is 17 residues. Germline V gene sequence: CDR1 SGHVS, CDR2 FNYEAQ. V was trimmed by 0 bases and J by 6 bases, leaving 21 bases between them. The CDR3 bases are TGTGCCAGCAGCTTAGCGCTTGAAGGGGGTTATGCGGGCGAGCAGTACGTC. It codes for CASSLALEGGYAGEQYV.

V and J are TRBV15 and TRBJ1-3; D not resolved. Per germline, CDR1 LNHNV and CDR2 YYDKDF (reference sequence). Trimming took off 0 bases at V and 2 bases at J, with 11 bases between the two ends. The CDR3 has 16 residues. CDR3 DNA sequence: TGTGCCACCAGCAGAGATCCCGATCCGGCTGGAAACACCATATATTTT. Its protein is CATSRDPDPAGNTIYF. Complete variable domain (other parts from reference TRBV15 and TRBJ1-3): DAMVIQNPRYQVTQFGKPVTLSCSQTLNHNVMYWYQQKSSQAPKLLFHYYDKDFNNEADTPDNFQSRRPNTSFCFLDIRSPGLGDTAMYLCATSRDPDPAGNTIYFGEGSWLTVV.

V is TRBV20-1 and J is TRBJ1-5, with D maybe TRBD1 (5 bases). The ends were cut back, 3 bases at V and 0 bases at J, with 15 bases in the middle. The CDR3 consists of 16 residues. The germline V gene has CDR1 DFQATT and CDR2 SNEGSKA (reference sequence). The CDR3 DNA reads as TGCAGTGCTAGGTCGGGAGGGGTATTTAGCAATCAGCCCCAGCATTTT. The encoded protein is CSARSGGVFSNQPQHF.

This clonotype came up a few times. This chain uses TRBV5-5 with TRBJ1-2; tentative D call: TRBD1 (5 bases). This CDR3 has 17 residues. Germline assignment: CDR1 SGHKS and CDR2 YYEKEE (reference sequence). V was pared by 4 bases and J by 2 bases, with 21 bases between. CDR3 sequence: CASSPTPFTGTNYGYTF. The CDR3, as DNA: TGTGCCAGCAGCCCTACACCCTTTACCGGGACGAACTATGGCTACACCTTC. Combining the CDR3 with reference TRBV5-5 and TRBJ1-2 gives the whole variable domain DAGVTQSPTHLIKTRGQQVTLRCSPISGHKSVSWYQQVLGQGPQFIFQYYEKEERGRGNFPDRFSARQFPNYSSELNVNALLLGDSALYLCASSPTPFTGTNYGYTFGSGTRLTVV.

This clonotype was counted many times. CDR3 residues: CASSHVQPQHF. The CDR3 DNA reads as TGTGCCAGCAGCCATGTTCAGCCCCAGCATTTT. The chain employs TRBV12-3 or TRBV12-4 and TRBJ1-5; D gene ambiguous. V was cut by 6 bases and J by 6 bases, with 6 bases left in between. The CDR3 is 11 amino acids.